This T cell receptor (beta chain) stems from a study of OX40 agonist ivuxolimab in advanced cancers. Study-wide background: It was permissible to have had prior anti-PD-1, anti-PD-L1 or anti-CTLA-4 therapy, and about 40% had some.

Prior autoimmune disease or systemic immunosuppression barred patients. At baseline, cycle 4 day 1, and cycle 7 day 1, blood was sampled. Trimming left V 4 bases short and J 2 bases short, with 9 bases between. The CDR3 length is 14 residues. The germline gives CDR1 SNHLY, CDR2 FYNNEI. Worth noting for this clone: No antigen is known for it.

Study outcomes and limitations: Researchers report that CD8+ T cells had, on average, more expanded clones than CD4+.

Using immunoSEQ multiplex PCR, the repertoire was profiled, and TCRdb retains in-frame clones only, with some absent. The sample lists over 100,000 clones; roughly nine tenths were seen once. Specimen: CD4+ or CD8+ T cells sorted from blood, collected in a trial of the OX40 agonist ivuxolimab. This sequence originates from an adult with an advanced solid tumor such as melanoma, head and neck, liver or kidney cancer. This chain uses TRBV2 with TRBJ1-3, with D unclear. CDR3 protein: CASSGEAAGNTIYF. For the CDR3, the DNA is TGTGCCAGCAGTGGGGAGGCTGCTGGAAACACCATATATTTT.